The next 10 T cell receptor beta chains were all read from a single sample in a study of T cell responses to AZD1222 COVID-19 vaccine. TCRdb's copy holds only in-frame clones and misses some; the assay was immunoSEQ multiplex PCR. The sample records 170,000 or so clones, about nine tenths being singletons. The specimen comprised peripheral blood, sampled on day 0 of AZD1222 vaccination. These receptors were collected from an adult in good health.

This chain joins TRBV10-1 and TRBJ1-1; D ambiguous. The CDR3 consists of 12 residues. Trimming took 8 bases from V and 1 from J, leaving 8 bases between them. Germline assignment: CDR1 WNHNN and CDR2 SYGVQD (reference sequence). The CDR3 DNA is TGCGCCAGCGGGGAAGAGAACACTGAAGCTTTCTTT. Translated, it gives CASGEENTEAFF.

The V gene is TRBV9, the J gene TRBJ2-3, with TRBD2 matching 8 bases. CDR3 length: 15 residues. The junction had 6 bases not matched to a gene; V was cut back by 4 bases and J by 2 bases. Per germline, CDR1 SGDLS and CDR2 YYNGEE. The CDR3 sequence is CASSPTGGPTDTQYF. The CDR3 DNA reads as TGTGCCAGCAGCCCCACGGGAGGGCCCACAGATACGCAGTATTTT.

CDR3 amino acids: CASSRTGGGTEAFF. Written as DNA, the CDR3 is TGTGCCAGCAGCCGAACAGGGGGTGGGACTGAAGCTTTCTTT. This chain links TRBV3-1 (or the pseudogene TRBV3-2) with TRBJ1-1; TRBD1 agrees at 8 bases. Losses at the gene ends were 4 bases for V and 5 bases for J; bases not matched to a gene: 6. The germline CDR1 and CDR2 sequences are LGHDT and YNNKEL (reference sequence). CDR3 length: 14 amino acids.

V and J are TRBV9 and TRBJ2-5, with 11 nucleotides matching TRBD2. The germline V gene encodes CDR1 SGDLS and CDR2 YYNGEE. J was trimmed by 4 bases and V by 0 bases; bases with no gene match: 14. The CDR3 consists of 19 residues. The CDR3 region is CASSVGLAGGAGVGETQYF. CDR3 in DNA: TGTGCCAGCAGCGTAGGGCTAGCGGGAGGAGCGGGGGTAGGAGAGACCCAGTACTTC.

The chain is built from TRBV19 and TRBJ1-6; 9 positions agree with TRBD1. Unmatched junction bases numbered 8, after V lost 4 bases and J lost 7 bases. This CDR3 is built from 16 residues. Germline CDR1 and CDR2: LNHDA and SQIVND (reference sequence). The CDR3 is CASSNRRDRVNSPLHF. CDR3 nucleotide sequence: TGTGCCAGTAGTAACCGCCGGGACAGGGTGAATTCACCCCTCCACTTT.

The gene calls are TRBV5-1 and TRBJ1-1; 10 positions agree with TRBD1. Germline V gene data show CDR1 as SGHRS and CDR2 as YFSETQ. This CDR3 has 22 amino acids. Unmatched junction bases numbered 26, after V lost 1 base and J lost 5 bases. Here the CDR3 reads CASSLPDPTLLTYGQGGTEAFF. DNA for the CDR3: TGCGCCAGCAGCTTGCCAGACCCCACCCTCCTTACTTATGGACAGGGGGGGACTGAAGCTTTCTTT.

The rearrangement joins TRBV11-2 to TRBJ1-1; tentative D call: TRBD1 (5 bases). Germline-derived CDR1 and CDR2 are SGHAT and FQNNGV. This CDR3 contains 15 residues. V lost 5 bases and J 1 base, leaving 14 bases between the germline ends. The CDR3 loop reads CASSVGGGANTEAFF. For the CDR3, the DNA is TGTGCCAGCAGCGTGGGGGGTGGGGCGAACACTGAAGCTTTCTTT.

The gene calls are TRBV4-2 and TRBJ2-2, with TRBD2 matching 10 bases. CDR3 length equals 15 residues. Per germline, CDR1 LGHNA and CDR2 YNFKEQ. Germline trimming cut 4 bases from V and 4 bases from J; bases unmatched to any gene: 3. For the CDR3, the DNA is TGTGCCAGCAGCCTGAGCGGGAGGGGCACCGGGGAGCTGTTTTTT. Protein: CASSLSGRGTGELFF.

CDR3 amino acids: CASSLGRTGDYNEQFF. The DNA for the CDR3 is TGTGCCAGCAGCTTGGGAAGGACAGGGGACTACAATGAGCAGTTCTTC. The rearrangement joins TRBV5-4 to TRBJ2-1; 9 nucleotides match TRBD1. There are 16 residues in the CDR3. The V segment lost 0 bases and the J segment 3 bases; nucleotides outside the gene matches: 4. Looked up from germline, CDR1 is SGHNT and CDR2 is YYREEE (reference sequence).

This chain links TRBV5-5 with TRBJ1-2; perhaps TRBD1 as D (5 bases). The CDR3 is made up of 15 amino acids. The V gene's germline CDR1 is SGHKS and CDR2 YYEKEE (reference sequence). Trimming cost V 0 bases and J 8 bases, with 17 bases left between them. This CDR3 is CASSLEPQASRGYTF. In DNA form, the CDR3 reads TGTGCCAGCAGCTTGGAGCCACAGGCCTCGAGGGGCTACACCTTC. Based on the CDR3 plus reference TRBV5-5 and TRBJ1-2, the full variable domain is DAGVTQSPTHLIKTRGQQVTLRCSPISGHKSVSWYQQVLGQGPQFIFQYYEKEERGRGNFPDRFSARQFPNYSSELNVNALLLGDSALYLCASSLEPQASRGYTFGSGTRLTVV.